This entry lists 6 T cell receptor beta chains sequenced from one sample in a study of blood T cell repertoires in COVID-19. Assay used: immunoSEQ multiplex PCR; TCRdb lists only in-frame clones, some missing. Of about 55,000 clones in the sample, 82% are singletons; the top ten hold 9.5% to 13%. Sequencing was performed on peripheral blood. These receptors came from a man aged 80 or over with COVID-19, enrolled during active disease.

The rearrangement uses TRBV7-2 and TRBJ1-1, with 8 bases identical to TRBD1. The CDR3 contains 14 residues. Germline V gene lookup returns CDR1 SGHTA and CDR2 FQGNSA. Losses at the gene ends were 6 bases for V and 0 bases for J; bases not matched to a gene: 3. The CDR3 sequence: CASRTGDMNTEAFF. CDR3 nucleotides: TGTGCCAGCAGGACAGGGGATATGAACACTGAAGCTTTCTTT.

This clone was picked up one time. A read error may produce the germline difference seen at one junction end. The chain links TRBV7-7 to TRBJ1-1; D uncertain. The CDR3 is 12 residues long. Germline V gene sequence: CDR1 SSHAT, CDR2 FNYEAQ (reference sequence). The DNA for the CDR3 is TGTGCCAGCAGCCCAAAGGCGGGAGAAGGTTTCTTT. It is translated as CASSPKAGEGFF.

The chain combines TRBV19 with TRBJ2-1; 7 nucleotides align to TRBD2. Germline V lookup: CDR1 LNHDA, CDR2 SQIVND (reference sequence). V gave up 7 bases and J gave up 4 bases; unmatched junction bases: 7. The length of the CDR3 is 14 residues. CDR3 sequence: CASTATSRYNEQFF. The CDR3 DNA sequence: TGTGCCAGTACCGCGACTAGCAGATACAATGAGCAGTTCTTC.

V and J are TRBV13 and TRBJ2-1; 13 nucleotides align to TRBD2. Trimming at V came to 5 bases and at J to 1 base, leaving 2 bases not matched to a gene. The CDR3 covers 16 residues. CDR1 is PRHDT, CDR2 FYEKMQ, per germline (reference sequence). The CDR3: CASSMGLAGSYNEQFF. CDR3 DNA: TGTGCCAGCAGCATGGGACTAGCGGGGTCCTACAATGAGCAGTTCTTC.

J is TRBJ1-2 and V is TRBV6-4; D is ambiguous. The length of the CDR3 is 14 residues. Germline values: CDR1 MRHNA, CDR2 SNTAGT. V lost 0 bases and J lost 8, with 13 bases in between. This CDR3 is CASSDSGARQGYTF. The CDR3 nucleotides read TGTGCCAGCAGTGACTCGGGCGCACGGCAGGGCTACACCTTC.

This chain connects TRBV3-1 (or the pseudogene TRBV3-2) to TRBJ2-3; D might be TRBD1 (5 bases). The CDR3 is 15 amino acids. The germline V gene has CDR1 LGHDT and CDR2 YNNKEL (reference sequence). Trimming pared 0 bases from V and 4 bases from J, leaving 11 bases between. The CDR3 nucleotides read TGTGCCAGCAGCCAAGATAGGGCAGGGCCAGATACGCAGTATTTT. Translation: CASSQDRAGPDTQYF.